This T cell receptor (beta chain) was recovered during a study of T cells after yellow fever vaccination. Across the whole study: With SMART-Seq v4 Ultra Low Input, the fractions containing low cell numbers were prepared. Study conclusions and caveats: Clones from primary vaccination mostly reappeared after the booster (about 97% CD4, about 88% CD8). On re-exposure, the response was weaker but peaked faster, at day 5 versus 15. Clonotype sharing between CD4 and CD8 compartments was small.

The table lists this clonotype with a few counts. The antigen remains unidentified. TCRdb fed the 5' RACE reads into MiXCR, producing one record per CDR3 protein. The sample holds approximately 600,000 distinct CDR3 sequences, about 12% seen once. The source is a man under 40 who received the YFV17D yellow fever vaccine. The specimen comprised PBMCs, sampled on the day of the yellow fever booster vaccination.

This CDR3 reads CASSQDLQVLIGGYTF. CDR3 nucleotide sequence: TGTGCCAGCAGCCAAGATCTACAGGTTTTAATTGGAGGCTACACCTTC. V and J are TRBV4-2 and TRBJ1-2, with D perhaps matching TRBD1 (5 bases). Germline CDR1 reads LGHNA; CDR2 reads YNFKEQ. V dropped 0 bases and J dropped 8 bases, with 19 bases sitting between them. The CDR3 covers 16 residues.